This is a list of T cell receptor beta chains from one sample in a study of blood T cell repertoires in COVID-19. Libraries were prepared by immunoSEQ multiplex PCR; TCRdb keeps only in-frame clonotypes and omits some of them. The data hold 300,000 to 400,000 clones, with over 80% observed a single time. Sequences were obtained from peripheral blood. These receptors were obtained from a man under 40 with COVID-19, enrolled during active disease. Both conserved end residues are part of each CDR3. D genes are given only for firm matches. Clone size is given for some rows only: seen once, a few or many times, or a class if the clone is expanded.

>-|TRBV12-2|TRBJ2-7|-
CASRLDSSSYEQYF
TGTGCAAGTCGTCTGGACAGCTCATCCTACGAGCAGTACTTC
>TRBD1|TRBV5-1|TRBJ2-1|-
CASSIYRGQDEQFF
TGCGCCAGCAGCATTTACAGGGGTCAAGATGAGCAGTTCTTC
>TRBD1|TRBV7-6|TRBJ1-2|once
CASSLGTGTGGDGYTF
TGTGCCAGCAGCTTAGGGACCGGGACAGGGGGCGATGGCTACACCTTC
>TRBD1|TRBV6-2/TRBV6-3|TRBJ1-2|once
CASSYRDRPRGTF
TGTGCCAGCAGTTACCGGGACAGACCTAGAGGCACCTTC
>-|TRBV5-1|TRBJ2-6|-
CASSSWAGINVLTF
TGCGCCAGCAGCTCCTGGGCAGGGATCAACGTCCTGACTTTC
>-|TRBV19|TRBJ2-1|-
CASSRGGSEYNEQFF
TGTGCCAGTAGTAGGGGAGGTTCCGAGTACAATGAGCAGTTCTTC
>TRBD2|TRBV7-2|TRBJ2-7|-
CASNAGGGYEQYF
TGTGCCAGCAACGCCGGGGGGGGGTACGAGCAGTACTTC
>-|TRBV6-2/TRBV6-3|TRBJ2-7|-
CASSPRGSSYEQYF
TGTGCCAGCAGTCCGCGGGGAAGCTCCTACGAGCAGTACTTC
>-|TRBV29-1|TRBJ2-2|once
CSVEERSPGELFF
TGCAGCGTTGAAGAGAGGTCGCCCGGGGAGCTGTTTTTT
>-|TRBV20-1|TRBJ2-5|-
CSAIKETQYF
TGCAGTGCTATAAAAGAGACCCAGTACTTC
>-|TRBV5-6|TRBJ1-6|-
CASTFGWGGNSPLHF
TGTGCCAGCACTTTTGGATGGGGGGGAAATTCACCCCTCCACTTT
>TRBD1|TRBV5-1|TRBJ2-7|-
CASFPEGQAVHEQYF
TGCGCCAGCTTCCCTGAGGGACAGGCAGTCCACGAGCAGTACTTC
>-|TRBV6-4|TRBJ1-6|-
CASSVEGRGNSPLHF
TGTGCCAGCAGTGTGGAGGGACGCGGAAATTCACCCCTCCACTTT
>TRBD2|TRBV27|TRBJ2-7|few
CASSLRSGSDEQYF
TGTGCCAGCAGTTTGCGGAGCGGGAGCGACGAGCAGTACTTC
>TRBD1|TRBV29-1|TRBJ1-2|-
CSVRTGIYGYTF
TGCAGCGTACGGACAGGAATTTATGGCTACACCTTC
>-|TRBV19|TRBJ2-7|-
CASSIDLGRQFYEQYF
TGTGCCAGTAGTATAGATCTGGGCAGACAGTTTTACGAGCAGTACTTC
>TRBD1|TRBV11-3|TRBJ2-5|-
CASSSGQAGETQYF
TGTGCCAGCAGCTCGGGACAGGCGGGAGAGACCCAGTACTTC
>-|TRBV11-3|TRBJ2-1|-
CASSLVRGFLLTEQFF
TGTGCCAGCAGCTTAGTTAGAGGGTTCCTTTTGACTGAGCAGTTCTTC
>-|TRBV19|TRBJ1-5|-
CASSILRAGDQPQHF
TGTGCCAGTAGTATTTTAAGGGCCGGGGATCAGCCCCAGCATTTT
>-|TRBV7-3|TRBJ2-7|-
CASSLTSQTAYEQYF
TGTGCCAGCAGCTTAACATCGCAAACGGCCTACGAGCAGTACTTC
>TRBD1|TRBV18|TRBJ1-6|-
CASSGQATTSYNSPLHF
TGTGCCAGCTCAGGACAGGCAACGACCTCCTATAATTCACCCCTCCACTTT
>-|TRBV29-1|TRBJ2-7|-
CSVLEWGAGEQYF
TGCAGCGTTCTGGAGTGGGGTGCAGGGGAGCAGTACTTC
>TRBD2|TRBV4-2|TRBJ2-7|-
CASSQAPTSGEQYF
TGTGCCAGCAGCCAAGCCCCCACTAGCGGGGAGCAGTACTTC
>-|TRBV27|TRBJ2-7|-
CASSWGRTYEQYF
TGTGCCAGCAGTTGGGGCAGGACCTACGAGCAGTACTTC
>-|TRBV29-1|TRBJ2-1|-
CSVGQYNEQFF
TGCAGCGTTGGCCAGTACAATGAGCAGTTCTTC
>-|TRBV6-6|TRBJ1-2|-
CASSYRGYSDGYTF
TGTGCCAGCAGTTATAGGGGCTACTCCGATGGCTACACCTTC
>TRBD2|TRBV7-2|TRBJ2-7|-
CASSLRRETLSFAGEQYF
TGTGCCAGCAGCTTAAGGCGGGAGACCTTATCCTTTGCGGGGGAGCAGTACTTC
>-|TRBV7-2|TRBJ1-1|-
CASSSIGLPAEAFF
TGTGCCAGCAGCTCGATTGGACTCCCCGCGGAAGCTTTCTTT
>TRBD1|TRBV6-2/TRBV6-3|TRBJ2-2|-
CASSSDRVPGELFF
TGTGCCAGCAGTTCCGACAGGGTCCCCGGGGAGCTGTTTTTT
>TRBD1|TRBV3-1/TRBV3-2|TRBJ1-4|-
CASSRGTGFGNEKLFF
TGTGCCAGCAGCCGCGGGACAGGGTTCGGTAATGAAAAACTGTTTTTT
>-|TRBV5-6|TRBJ2-2|-
CASSFGVGGELFF
TGTGCCAGCAGCTTCGGGGTCGGCGGGGAGCTGTTTTTT
>TRBD1|TRBV19|TRBJ2-7|few
CATMPASWTGHEQYF
TGTGCCACTATGCCTGCTTCTTGGACAGGCCACGAGCAGTACTTC
>-|TRBV6-2/TRBV6-3|TRBJ2-3|-
CASSYAAVTQYF
TGTGCCAGCAGTTACGCGGCAGTAACGCAGTATTTT
>-|TRBV6-2/TRBV6-3|TRBJ1-1|-
CASSYFLMNTEAFF
TGTGCCAGCAGTTACTTTCTTATGAACACTGAAGCTTTCTTT
>TRBD1|TRBV6-6|TRBJ2-5|many
CASSQGTVNQETQYF
TGTGCCAGCAGCCAGGGGACAGTCAACCAAGAGACCCAGTACTTC
>TRBD2|TRBV27|TRBJ2-3|-
CASSLSGLATDTQYF
TGTGCCAGCAGTTTATCGGGACTAGCGACAGATACGCAGTATTTT
>-|TRBV12-3/TRBV12-4|TRBJ2-7|-
CASSFVPRYEQYF
TGTGCCAGCAGTTTTGTTCCGCGCTACGAGCAGTACTTC
>TRBD2|TRBV20-1|TRBJ2-5|-
CSASGSGGGSETQYF
TGCAGTGCTAGTGGTAGCGGCGGGGGGTCAGAGACCCAGTACTTC
>-|TRBV11-2|TRBJ1-2|-
CASSLDRVTWYGYTF
TGTGCCAGCAGCTTAGACAGGGTAACGTGGTATGGCTACACCTTC
>TRBD1|TRBV13|TRBJ1-1|-
CASSKDRGETEAFF
TGTGCCAGCAGCAAGGACAGGGGGGAGACTGAAGCTTTCTTT
>TRBD2|TRBV3-1/TRBV3-2|TRBJ2-7|-
CASSPGLAGDEQYF
TGTGCCAGCAGCCCCGGACTAGCAGGGGACGAGCAGTACTTC
>-|TRBV6-6|TRBJ1-1|-
CASWGHLNTEAFF
TGTGCCAGCTGGGGACACCTGAACACTGAAGCTTTCTTT
>TRBD2|TRBV4-2|TRBJ2-3|-
CASSQRPSGGAPDTQYF
TGTGCCAGCAGCCAACGACCTAGCGGGGGGGCCCCAGATACGCAGTATTTT
>-|TRBV9|TRBJ1-1|-
CASSVGGDTEAFF
TGTGCCAGCAGCGTAGGGGGGGACACTGAAGCTTTCTTT
>-|TRBV15|TRBJ2-6|-
CATSRDMGSSGANVLTF
TGTGCCACCAGCAGAGATATGGGCAGCTCTGGGGCCAACGTCCTGACTTTC
>-|TRBV11-2|TRBJ2-7|-
CASTPRTELPYEQYF
TGTGCCAGCACCCCACGGACAGAACTCCCCTACGAGCAGTACTTC
>-|TRBV6-2/TRBV6-3|TRBJ2-5|few
CASSYPNQAGGEEETQYF
TGTGCCAGCAGTTACCCTAATCAAGCGGGTGGGGAGGAAGAGACCCAGTACTTC
>TRBD2|TRBV5-1|TRBJ2-3|-
CASSSLSGRTDTQYF
TGCGCCAGTTCGTCACTTAGCGGGAGGACAGATACGCAGTATTTT
>-|TRBV2|TRBJ2-6|-
CASSGGGANVLTF
TGTGCCAGCAGTGGCGGCGGGGCCAACGTCCTGACTTTC
>-|TRBV3-1/TRBV3-2|TRBJ1-2|-
CASSPGSYGYTF
TGTGCCAGCAGCCCGGGATCCTATGGCTACACCTTC
>-|TRBV7-3|TRBJ2-5|-
CASSLGLAVQETQYF
TGTGCCAGCAGCTTAGGGTTAGCGGTACAAGAGACCCAGTACTTC
>-|TRBV5-1|TRBJ2-7|-
CASSILQGYEQYF
TGCGCCAGCAGCATACTACAGGGATACGAGCAGTACTTC
>TRBD2|TRBV28|TRBJ2-5|-
CASSTRGGGQETQYF
TGTGCCAGCAGTACGCGGGGGGGCGGGCAAGAGACCCAGTACTTC